This T cell receptor beta chain was sequenced for a study of control samples from healthy donors and cancer patients. Sequencing was performed with immunoSEQ multiplex PCR; in TCRdb, only in-frame clones are kept and a portion is missing. The sample holds tens of thousands of clones, about 87% seen once. Germline CDR1 SGHRS, CDR2 YFSETQ. Trimming stripped 6 bases from V and 7 bases from J, with 8 bases between. This CDR3 spans 11 amino acids. Sequencing input: blood. This TCR derives from a woman in her 70s in good health. The chain combines TRBV5-1 with TRBJ1-5; D remains ambiguous. CDR3 nucleotides: TGCGCCAGCATCCCTGAGCAGCCCCAGCATTTT. Its translation is CASIPEQPQHF.